These 24 T cell receptor beta chains were sequenced from one sample in a study of CD8+CD57+ T cells in acquired aplastic anemia. TCR beta VDJ and CDR3 profiling used genomic DNA as template. Each CDR3 protein is one row after TCRdb ran MiXCR on the reads. The sample yields about 420,000 distinct CDR3 sequences, roughly 64% seen once. Input material: sorted CD4+, CD8+, or CD8+CD57+ T cells (not recorded which) from PBMCs. The receptors come from a human donor in good health, serving as a control.

J is TRBJ2-5 and V is TRBV6-6, with 9 bases that match TRBD1. The V gene end was trimmed by 5 bases and the J gene end by 4 bases; junction bases not matched to a gene: 5. Germline values: CDR1 MNHNY, CDR2 SVGAGI (reference sequence). The CDR3 is 14 residues long. This CDR3 reads CASSGTGTGETQYF. The CDR3 coding sequence is TGTGCCAGCAGTGGGACAGGGACGGGAGAGACCCAGTACTTC.

This chain links TRBV15 with TRBJ1-1; 7 bases match TRBD1. The CDR3 totals 14 residues. Per the germline V gene, CDR1 is LNHNV and CDR2 is YYDKDF (reference sequence). Trimming removed 7 bases from V and 1 base from J; junction bases left unmatched: 6. The CDR3 nucleotides are TGTGCCACCACGAAGGGGGCGAGGAACACTGAAGCTTTCTTT. Its translation is CATTKGARNTEAFF.

The chain couples TRBV2 to TRBJ2-7; D is perhaps TRBD2 (6 bases). The germline gives CDR1 SNHLY, CDR2 FYNNEI. With 8 bases removed from V and 3 bases from J, the gap between germline ends came to 11 bases. This CDR3 contains 12 residues. CDR3 in amino acids: CASRRGFYEQYF. CDR3 nucleotides: TGTGCCAGCCGACGGGGGTTCTACGAGCAGTACTTC.

A note on this clonotype: A read error may explain this, as a much larger clone is one base away. It is likely a read error, because the conserved phenylalanine at the end of the CDR3 is missing. This rearrangement joins TRBV6-2 or TRBV6-3 to TRBJ1-6; the match to TRBD1 covers 7 bases. Germline V gene lookup returns CDR1 MNHEY and CDR2 SVGEGT. V shed 6 bases and J 7 bases; nucleotides not matched to a gene: 9. The CDR3 sequence is 15 residues long. CDR3 in DNA: TGTGCCAGCAGCCAGACGGGACAGCCGAATTCACCCCTCCACTCT. Its translation is CASSQTGQPNSPLHS.

This clonotype was recorded many times. The chain joins TRBV25-1 to TRBJ1-3, with no clear D. The CDR3 extends over 18 amino acids. Germline CDR1 reads MGHDK; CDR2 reads SYGVNS. V was cut by 3 bases and J by 0 bases, with 18 bases left in between. The CDR3 loop reads CASSDGYTVSPSGNTIYF. The DNA of the CDR3 is TGTGCCAGCAGTGATGGGTACACAGTTTCTCCCTCTGGAAACACCATATATTTT.

The genes are TRBV19 and TRBJ1-6, with unresolved D. The CDR3 consists of 15 residues. Germline CDR1 and CDR2: LNHDA and SQIVND (reference sequence). V dropped 5 bases and J dropped 9 bases, with 17 bases sitting between them. Here the CDR3 reads CASSLTGPDSSPLHF. The DNA of the CDR3 is TGTGCCAGTAGTCTAACCGGGCCCGATAGTTCACCCCTCCACTTT.

V usage is TRBV7-3 and J usage is TRBJ2-7, with a possible D match to TRBD1 (8 bases). Deletions cut 8 bases from V and 2 bases from J, with 16 bases between. Germline V gives CDR1 SGHTA, CDR2 FQGTGA. The CDR3 is 14 amino acids. The chain's CDR3 is CASSGGGSPYEQYF. DNA for the CDR3: TGTGCCAGCTCAGGGGGCGGGAGTCCCTACGAGCAGTACTTC.

This clonotype was detected only a few times. With a much larger clone just one base away, this may be a read error. This chain links TRBV5-1 with TRBJ1-1, with 7 bases aligning to TRBD1. Germline V lookup: CDR1 SGHRS, CDR2 YFSETQ. This CDR3 contains 16 residues. V dropped 3 bases and J dropped 1; count of bases not matched to a gene: 9. The CDR3 coding sequence is TGCGCCAGCAGCTCCTCGGCAGGGGGGAGGAACACTGAAGCTTTCTTT. Translating gives CASSSSAGGRNTEAFF.

With regard to this clonotype: At one end, the junction sequence differs from germline, possibly due to a read error. This chain links TRBV9 with TRBJ1-2; TRBD1 might be the D (6 bases). The CDR3 spans 12 residues. From germline, CDR1 is SGDLS and CDR2 YYNGEE. The chain's CDR3 is CASRGHPGGYTF. In DNA form, the CDR3 reads TGTGCCAGCAGGGGACATCCAGGAGGCTACACTTTC. The full variable domain, rest sourced from reference TRBV9 and TRBJ1-2, is DSGVTQTPKHLITATGQRVTLRCSPRSGDLSVYWYQQSLDQGLQFLIQYYNGEERAKGNILERFSAQQFPDLHSELNLSSLELGDSALYFCASRGHPGGYTFGSGTRLTVV.

A remark on this clonotype: The junction departs from germline at one end; a sequencing error may be responsible. The chain has TRBV7-9 and TRBJ1-5, with no clear D. Germline CDR1 reads SEHNR; CDR2 reads FQNEAQ (reference sequence). The CDR3 has 13 residues. The CDR3 spells CAFGSAGSYEQHF. In DNA form, the CDR3 reads TGTGCCTTTGGGTCGGCCGGTTCCTACGAGCAGCACTTC.

On this clonotype: One junction end disagrees with the germline gene, perhaps due to a read error. This chain links TRBV5-1 with TRBJ2-5; TRBD2 might be the D (5 bases). This CDR3 comprises 13 residues. Germline CDR1 reads SGHRS; CDR2 reads YFSETQ. CDR3 sequence reads: CASSQGLGTDQYF. Here the CDR3 DNA reads TGTGCCAGCAGCCAAGGACTGGGCACAGACCAGTACTTC. Filled out from reference TRBV5-1 and TRBJ2-5, the complete variable domain reads KAGVTQTPRYLIKTRGQQVTLSCSPISGHRSVSWYQQTPGQGLQFLFEYFSETQRNKGNFPGRFSGRQFSNSRSEMNVSTLELGDSALYLCASSQGLGTDQYFGPGTRLLVL.

CDR3 in amino acids: CASSLVGGDTDTQYF. DNA for the CDR3: TGTGCCAGCAGCTTAGTCGGCGGGGACACAGATACGCAGTATTTT. The J gene is TRBJ2-3, the V gene TRBV11-2; TRBD2 might be the D (6 bases). Trimming took 1 base from V and 2 from J, leaving 10 bases between them. The CDR3 extends over 15 amino acids. Germline lookup yields CDR1 SGHAT and CDR2 FQNNGV.

The table lists this clonotype with many counts. This chain uses TRBV4-3 with TRBJ1-3; D not resolved. The CDR3 length is 14 residues. Trimming removed 0 bases at V and 3 bases at J, with 6 bases between. The germline V gene encodes CDR1 LGHNA and CDR2 YSLEER. CDR3 loop: CASSQEGLGNTIYF. CDR3 nucleotide sequence: TGCGCCAGCAGCCAAGAAGGTCTTGGAAACACCATATATTTT.

This clonotype was found once. One end of the junction is discordant with germline, which a read error may explain. The V gene is TRBV19, the J gene TRBJ2-3, with 7 bases lining up with TRBD1. The CDR3 totals 13 residues. CDR1 is LNHDA and CDR2 is SQIVND in the germline V gene (reference sequence). CDR3 region: CAIWDSRTDGYSF. CDR3 DNA sequence: TGTGCCATCTGGGACAGCCGTACCGATGGCTACTCCTTT.

This clonotype was detected many times. The chain recombines TRBV9 with TRBJ2-3; 9 bases line up with TRBD2. The CDR3 spans 16 residues. V shed 2 bases, J shed 5 bases, and the junction held 9 bases outside the gene matches. The germline V gene has CDR1 SGDLS and CDR2 YYNGEE. CDR3: CASSVIGGGARDTQYF. CDR3 bases: TGTGCCAGCAGCGTTATCGGCGGGGGGGCTAGAGATACGCAGTATTTT.

The rearrangement joins TRBV5-1 to TRBJ2-5, with 11 bases aligning to TRBD2. V lost 0 bases, J lost 1 base, and 5 bases stayed unmatched. Germline CDR1 is SGHRS and CDR2 is YFSETQ. The CDR3 has 17 amino acids. CDR3 protein: CASSLGGLAGPQETQYF. The DNA for the CDR3 is TGCGCCAGCAGCTTGGGAGGACTAGCGGGTCCCCAAGAGACCCAGTACTTC.

This clonotype was seen ten or more times. The chain couples TRBV20-1 to TRBJ2-5, with D hard to call. The germline V and J ends were trimmed by 0 bases and 4 bases, with 9 bases remaining between them. Germline values: CDR1 DFQATT, CDR2 SNEGSKA (reference sequence). The CDR3 covers 13 residues. The CDR3 DNA reads TGCAGTGCTAGAGATTTGGGGTCAGAGACCCAGTACTTC. Protein sequence: CSARDLGSETQYF.

The sample holds many counts of this clonotype. V usage is TRBV6-1 and J usage is TRBJ1-2, with TRBD1 identical over 7 bases. CDR3 length: 16 residues. Losses at the gene ends were 2 bases for V and 7 bases for J; bases not matched to a gene: 13. Germline CDR1 is MNHNS and CDR2 is SASEGT. The CDR3 loop reads CASSETRQGPRGGYTF. The CDR3 DNA reads as TGTGCCAGCAGTGAAACCCGACAGGGCCCGCGAGGTGGCTACACCTTC.

This chain connects TRBV7-8 to TRBJ2-7; no definite D call. The length of the CDR3 is 16 residues. Germline CDR1 and CDR2: SGHVS and FQNEAQ. Trimming removed 5 bases at V and 8 bases at J, with 25 bases between. The CDR3 reads CASSRFLGPPYEQQYF. As DNA, the CDR3 is TGTGCCAGCAGCCGCTTCCTAGGGCCGCCCTACGAGCAGCAGTACTTC.

The V and J genes are TRBV4-1 and TRBJ2-7; 8 bases are a match to TRBD1. This CDR3 is built from 13 residues. J gave up 4 bases and V 5 bases, and 4 bases lay outside the gene matches. Germline V gives CDR1 MGHRA, CDR2 YSYEKL. The CDR3 loop reads CASSLTGVYEQYF. The CDR3 DNA sequence: TGCGCCAGCAGCTTGACAGGGGTGTACGAGCAGTACTTC.

The gene calls are TRBV19 and TRBJ1-1; unclear D gene. This CDR3 contains 15 residues. Looked up from germline, CDR1 is LNHDA and CDR2 is SQIVND (reference sequence). Trimming removed 4 bases from V and 1 base from J, with 13 bases in between. This CDR3 is CASSTPEGPNTEAFF. The CDR3, as DNA: TGTGCCAGTAGTACTCCAGAAGGTCCGAACACTGAAGCTTTCTTT.

The V and J genes are TRBV6-5 and TRBJ1-5; D is unresolved. The length of the CDR3 is 13 residues. CDR1 MNHEY and CDR2 SVGAGI come from the germline V gene. V shed 6 bases and J shed 4 bases, with 10 bases lying between them. The chain's CDR3 is CASRGRRNQPQHF. DNA of the CDR3: TGTGCCAGCAGAGGCAGAAGGAATCAGCCCCAGCATTTT.

This clonotype was seen many times. This rearrangement joins TRBV5-1 to TRBJ2-5, with 10 bases aligning to TRBD1. The CDR3 spans 12 residues. The germline V gene has CDR1 SGHRS and CDR2 YFSETQ. V was pared by 3 bases and J by 9 bases, with 2 bases of the junction left unmatched. The CDR3 protein is CASSWDRGPQYF. The CDR3 nucleotides read TGCGCCAGCAGCTGGGACAGGGGCCCCCAGTACTTC.

A note on this clonotype: A much more abundant neighbour one base away suggests this may be a read error. The chain uses TRBV6-5 and TRBJ2-2, with 13 bases that match TRBD2. Germline lookup yields CDR1 MNHEY and CDR2 SVGAGI. This CDR3 spans 16 amino acids. The CDR3 protein is CASSTSGTSGVGELLF. Written as DNA, the CDR3 is TGTGCCAGCAGTACCTCCGGGACTAGCGGGGTCGGGGAGCTGTTATTT.